The rows below give T cell receptor beta chains drawn from one sample of a study of OX40 agonist ivuxolimab in advanced cancers. TCRdb's copy holds only in-frame clones and misses some; the assay was immunoSEQ multiplex PCR. The sample contains more than 55,000 clones, 89% of which appear only once. The specimen was CD4+ or CD8+ T cells sorted from blood, collected in a trial of the OX40 agonist ivuxolimab. The receptors were sampled from an adult with an advanced solid tumor such as melanoma, head and neck, liver or kidney cancer. Both conserved end residues are trimmed from each CDR3. Size tells how often a clone was seen (once, few, many) or the class of an expanded clone, and some rows leave it out.

>13|TRBV7-2|-|TRBJ2-1
ASSLDYLSYNEQF
>9|TRBV2|-|TRBJ1-6
ASRYTAPLH
>13|TRBV7-9|-|TRBJ1-2
ASSSGQGWIYGYT
>18|TRBV7-3|-|TRBJ2-3
ASSLTASGWGIASTDTQY
>12|TRBV19|-|TRBJ1-2
ASTYREGGDGYT
>12|TRBV21-1|-|TRBJ2-6
ASSKGPGANVLT
>14|TRBV5-1|-|TRBJ2-5
ASSSKTGGYEETQY
>11|TRBV2|once|TRBJ2-5
ATGRGSSETQY
>11|TRBV11-3|-|TRBJ2-1
ASSLDTAYEQF
>15|TRBV6-1|-|TRBJ2-1
ASSELGGAFPYNEQF
>14|TRBV10-3|-|TRBJ1-5
AAAPGRGYSNQPQH
>12|TRBV7-2|few|TRBJ2-1
ASSTQTGYNEQF
>12|TRBV7-9|once|TRBJ1-5
ASSSGPGYQPQH
>13|TRBV2|-|TRBJ2-1
ASRIRVSSYNEQF
>12|TRBV5-1|-|TRBJ1-1
ASAVTGSNTEAF
>13|TRBV19|-|TRBJ1-1
ASSSPRGRWTEAF
>14|TRBV5-1|-|TRBJ2-3
ASSLSATSGLGTQY
>9|TRBV4-1|-|TRBJ2-1
ASSQDIQQF
>12|TRBV4-1|-|TRBJ1-4
ASKQFAANEKLF
>13|TRBV2|-|TRBJ1-6
ASSAPTGGRSPLH
>12|TRBV5-4|-|TRBJ1-3
ASSLERGGNTIY
>11|TRBV19|-|TRBJ1-5
ASSGQDNQPQH
>14|TRBV15|-|TRBJ1-2
ATSRGGESGFRGYT
>13|TRBV5-1|-|TRBJ2-3
ASSLVSLSTDTQY
>11|TRBV10-3|-|TRBJ2-3
ATRRSPTDTQY
>10|TRBV5-1|-|TRBJ2-5
ASSLARETQY
>12|TRBV6-1|-|TRBJ2-7
ASNQGGGSYEQY
>12|TRBV9|-|TRBJ2-3
ASSAGGGPDTQY
>11|TRBV6-6|-|TRBJ1-6
ASSGQGQSPLH
>12|TRBV10-2|-|TRBJ2-5
ASSEGWGWETQY
>13|TRBV4-2|-|TRBJ2-7
ASSQDWSPTYEQY
>11|TRBV29-1|-|TRBJ2-1
SVEAWGGREQF
>14|TRBV11-2|-|TRBJ1-2
ASSQPLDSYNYGYT
>10|TRBV7-2|-|TRBJ1-3
ASMSPGNTIY
>12|TRBV4-1|-|TRBJ1-5
ASRMTGDGQPQH
>9|TRBV6-1|few|TRBJ1-5
ASGLWWPQH
>11|TRBV5-1|-|TRBJ2-3
ASRTPSTDTQY
>13|TRBV28|-|TRBJ1-5
ASSALGGGGQPQH
>12|TRBV6-5|-|TRBJ1-2
ASSYASTGGIYT
>13|TRBV14|-|TRBJ2-1
ASSLRGRSYNEQF
>12|TRBV5-1|-|TRBJ2-7
ASSLKGGSYEQY
>18|TRBV5-1|-|TRBJ2-1
ASSLGNGVGVWDSYNEQF
>12|TRBV27|-|TRBJ2-3
ASSFPGVTDTQY
>13|TRBV6-1|-|TRBJ2-5
ASSTRYSIQETQY
>15|TRBV12-2|-|TRBJ2-7
ASRLALAGGPTYEQY